A single sample is the source of the 18 T cell receptor beta chains below, sequenced in a study of CD8+ T cells in alopecia areata. Following extraction, RNA underwent reverse transcription to cDNA, which served as the sequencing template. Produced via immunoSEQ multiplex PCR; TCRdb's table is partial and in-frame only. Of just over 30,000 clones detected, 62% appear once; the ten largest clones hold roughly 18%. Sequenced: NKG2D-high CD8+ T cells sorted from blood. The receptors come from a human donor with alopecia areata.

V gene TRBV5-6 combines with J gene TRBJ1-2, with 11 bases that match TRBD1. CDR3 size: 18 residues. CDR1 and CDR2 (germline): SGHDT, YYEEEE. V was clipped by 4 bases and J by 2 bases; unmatched bases: 13. The CDR3 nucleotides are TGTGCCAGCAGCCGCTTGGGACAGGGGGTTACCTGGAACTATGGCTACACCTTC. It specifies CASSRLGQGVTWNYGYTF.

The chain's CDR3 is CASSLDRREPAYEQYF. The DNA for the CDR3 is TGCGCCAGCAGCCTGGATCGCAGGGAGCCGGCCTACGAGCAGTACTTC. The chain links TRBV4-1 to TRBJ2-7; D may match TRBD1 or TRBD2 (5 bases each). This CDR3 comprises 16 residues. V was pared by 4 bases and J by 2 bases, with 18 bases between. The V gene's germline CDR1 is MGHRA and CDR2 YSYEKL.

J is TRBJ1-1 and V is TRBV29-1; 7 nucleotides agree with TRBD1. V dropped 6 bases and J dropped 3; count of bases not matched to a gene: 13. The CDR3 is made up of 15 amino acids. CDR1 and CDR2 (germline): SQVTM, ANQGSEA. The chain's CDR3 is CSVEGVEGAYTEAFF. The CDR3 DNA sequence: TGCAGCGTCGAGGGAGTAGAGGGGGCCTACACTGAAGCTTTCTTT.

This clone was seen more than once but under ten times. CDR3: CASSQDLGETQYF. The CDR3 nucleotides are TGTGCCAGCAGCCAGGACCTGGGGGAGACCCAGTACTTC. V gene TRBV7-6 combines with J gene TRBJ2-5; D call uncertain. The V gene lost 5 bases and the J gene lost 5 bases, with 12 bases spanning the gap. CDR1 is SGHVS and CDR2 is FNYEAQ in the germline V gene. This CDR3 has 13 amino acids.

The chain combines TRBV5-4 with TRBJ2-1; 11 nucleotides align to TRBD2. This CDR3 spans 15 amino acids. V shed 4 bases, J shed 4 bases, and the junction held 4 bases outside the gene matches. Germline V lookup: CDR1 SGHNT, CDR2 YYREEE (reference sequence). The CDR3 nucleotides are TGTGCCAGCAGCCACCGGACTAGCGGGTACAATGAGCAGTTCTTC. Its translation is CASSHRTSGYNEQFF.

The chain couples TRBV28 to TRBJ2-2; no definite D call. With 9 bases removed from V and 0 bases from J, the gap between germline ends came to 8 bases. Germline assignment: CDR1 MDHEN and CDR2 SYDVKM. The length of the CDR3 is 13 residues. CDR3 in amino acids: CASGAPNTGELFF. The CDR3 DNA follows: TGTGCCAGTGGAGCACCGAACACCGGGGAGCTGTTTTTT.

V gene TRBV18 combines with J gene TRBJ1-5; weak D call: TRBD1 (5 bases). The CDR3 consists of 15 residues. Germline V gene lookup returns CDR1 KGHSH and CDR2 LQKENI. The germline V and J ends were trimmed by 3 bases and 0 bases, with 9 bases remaining between them. The CDR3: CASSPGGDSNQPQHF. The CDR3 DNA follows: TGTGCCAGCTCACCGGGGGGAGATAGCAATCAGCCCCAGCATTTT. Complete variable domain (other parts from reference TRBV18 and TRBJ1-5): NAGVMQNPRHLVRRRGQEARLRCSPMKGHSHVYWYRQLPEEGLKFMVYLQKENIIDESGMPKERFSAEFPKEGPSILRIQQVVRGDSAAYFCASSPGGDSNQPQHFGDGTRLSIL.

The V and J genes are TRBV4-1 and TRBJ2-7, with D unresolved. The V and J ends lost 0 bases and 0 bases respectively, with 3 bases between them. The CDR3 spans 13 residues. Looked up from germline, CDR1 is MGHRA and CDR2 is YSYEKL. The CDR3 here is CASSQDGSYEQYF. The CDR3 nucleotides read TGCGCCAGCAGCCAAGACGGCTCCTACGAGCAGTACTTC.

This clone was seen once. The chain couples TRBV7-2 to TRBJ2-1, with D possibly called TRBD1 or TRBD2 (6 bases each). The germline V gene has CDR1 SGHTA and CDR2 FQGNSA. The V gene lost 3 bases and the J gene lost 10 bases, with 10 bases spanning the gap. The length of the CDR3 is 12 residues. This chain's CDR3 is CASSLRGEEQFF. In DNA, the CDR3 is TGTGCCAGCAGCTTGAGGGGGGAGGAGCAGTTCTTC.

The V gene is TRBV9, the J gene TRBJ2-5; 8 nucleotides match TRBD2. Germline CDR1 is SGDLS and CDR2 is YYNGEE. J was trimmed by 2 bases and V by 1 base; bases with no gene match: 10. There are 17 residues in the CDR3. In DNA form, the CDR3 reads TGTGCCAGCAGCGTAACTGGTATAGCTAGCGGGCAAGAGACCCAGTACTTC. Translating gives CASSVTGIASGQETQYF.

The genes are TRBV7-9 and TRBJ2-3; D not resolved. Trimming stripped 5 bases from V and 5 bases from J, with 8 bases between. This CDR3 is built from 12 residues. CDR1 is SEHNR, CDR2 FQNEAQ, per germline (reference sequence). CDR3 coding DNA: TGTGCCAGCAGCCCCCCCCGAGATACGCAGTATTTT. This sequence encodes CASSPPRDTQYF.

The V and J genes are TRBV6-1 and TRBJ2-1; 9 bases line up with TRBD2. Germline V CDR1 and CDR2: MNHNS, SASEGT. The CDR3 extends over 15 amino acids. J was trimmed by 11 bases and V by 0 bases; bases with no gene match: 8. CDR3 DNA: TGTGCCAGCAGTGAAGCGTACCTAGCGGGAACCAAGCAGTTCTTC. It translates to CASSEAYLAGTKQFF.

V gene TRBV5-4 combines with J gene TRBJ2-7; D may match TRBD1 or TRBD2 (5 bases each). The V end lost 4 bases, the J end lost 0 bases, and 14 bases lay between the germline ends. In germline, CDR1 is SGHNT, CDR2 YYREEE (reference sequence). The CDR3 length is 15 residues. In DNA, the CDR3 is TGTGCCAGCAGCCTCGGGACCCTGAGCTCCTACGAGCAGTACTTC. Amino acid sequence: CASSLGTLSSYEQYF.

This chain uses TRBV19 with TRBJ2-1; 7 bases map to TRBD1. This CDR3 spans 15 amino acids. Germline loops: CDR1 LNHDA, CDR2 SQIVND (reference sequence). The ends lost 5 bases at V and 5 bases at J; junction bases unmatched: 9. CDR3 sequence reads: CASSASGQLNNEQFF. CDR3 bases: TGTGCCAGTAGTGCCTCGGGACAGCTGAACAATGAGCAGTTCTTC.

The J gene is TRBJ1-1, the V gene TRBV30; D might be TRBD1 (6 bases). The CDR3 spans 15 residues. Germline V gene lookup returns CDR1 GTSNPN and CDR2 SVGIG (reference sequence). V was shortened by 4 bases and J by 0 bases, with 15 bases between the two germline ends. The CDR3 protein is CAWTKQGYMNTEAFF. The CDR3 DNA reads TGTGCCTGGACAAAACAGGGTTATATGAACACTGAAGCTTTCTTT.

This clone was counted only a few times. The chain recombines TRBV29-1 with TRBJ2-1, with a tentative D call TRBD1 (5 bases). The V end was cut by 6 bases, the J end by 7 bases, with 28 bases between. The CDR3 has 17 amino acids. Germline lookup yields CDR1 SQVTM and CDR2 ANQGSEA. In nucleotides, the CDR3 is TGCAGCGTATTGGGGTGGGCCATCAGGGCGGTCGGGAATGAGCAGTTCTTC. It codes for CSVLGWAIRAVGNEQFF.

The chain uses TRBV15 and TRBJ2-5; 7 bases map to TRBD1. V trimming: 4 bases; J trimming: 0 bases; junction bases outside the gene matches: 8. CDR3 length: 16 amino acids. CDR1 is LNHNV and CDR2 is YYDKDF in the germline V gene (reference sequence). CDR3 bases: TGTGCCACCAGCATAAGTGCCGGGACAGACCAAGAGACCCAGTACTTC. This codes for CATSISAGTDQETQYF.

V is TRBV7-9 and J is TRBJ1-2, with D unclear. Germline V gene data show CDR1 as SEHNR and CDR2 as FQNEAQ (reference sequence). With 4 bases removed from V and 7 bases from J, the gap between germline ends came to 7 bases. The length of the CDR3 is 11 residues. The CDR3 DNA follows: TGTGCCAGCAGCTCGATTGCTGGCTACACCTTC. Translation gives CASSSIAGYTF.